The TCR beta chain under discussion was sequenced for a study of blood T cell repertoires in COVID-19. This CDR3 spans 20 amino acids. J lost 7 bases, V lost 2 bases, and 26 bases had no gene match. Per the germline V gene, CDR1 is SGHRS and CDR2 is YFSETQ. Original methodology: Reference gene primer amplification gave estimated nucleated cell counts. Some clones are missing from TCRdb's copy, which holds only in-frame ones; the method was immunoSEQ multiplex PCR. V and J calls and clone size are copied from that table; D and trimming were computed from the DNA. The sample carries under 200,000 clones, 60% to 85% recorded once.

The sample was peripheral blood. V usage is TRBV5-1 and J usage is TRBJ2-5, with 7 bases identical to TRBD2. This TCR was recovered from a man in his sixties with active or convalescent COVID-19. Written as DNA, the CDR3 is TGCGCCAGCAGCTTCACCTGGCTAGCGGACAACCTTAGGGCGTTCGGGACCCAGTACTTC. It codes for CASSFTWLADNLRAFGTQYF.